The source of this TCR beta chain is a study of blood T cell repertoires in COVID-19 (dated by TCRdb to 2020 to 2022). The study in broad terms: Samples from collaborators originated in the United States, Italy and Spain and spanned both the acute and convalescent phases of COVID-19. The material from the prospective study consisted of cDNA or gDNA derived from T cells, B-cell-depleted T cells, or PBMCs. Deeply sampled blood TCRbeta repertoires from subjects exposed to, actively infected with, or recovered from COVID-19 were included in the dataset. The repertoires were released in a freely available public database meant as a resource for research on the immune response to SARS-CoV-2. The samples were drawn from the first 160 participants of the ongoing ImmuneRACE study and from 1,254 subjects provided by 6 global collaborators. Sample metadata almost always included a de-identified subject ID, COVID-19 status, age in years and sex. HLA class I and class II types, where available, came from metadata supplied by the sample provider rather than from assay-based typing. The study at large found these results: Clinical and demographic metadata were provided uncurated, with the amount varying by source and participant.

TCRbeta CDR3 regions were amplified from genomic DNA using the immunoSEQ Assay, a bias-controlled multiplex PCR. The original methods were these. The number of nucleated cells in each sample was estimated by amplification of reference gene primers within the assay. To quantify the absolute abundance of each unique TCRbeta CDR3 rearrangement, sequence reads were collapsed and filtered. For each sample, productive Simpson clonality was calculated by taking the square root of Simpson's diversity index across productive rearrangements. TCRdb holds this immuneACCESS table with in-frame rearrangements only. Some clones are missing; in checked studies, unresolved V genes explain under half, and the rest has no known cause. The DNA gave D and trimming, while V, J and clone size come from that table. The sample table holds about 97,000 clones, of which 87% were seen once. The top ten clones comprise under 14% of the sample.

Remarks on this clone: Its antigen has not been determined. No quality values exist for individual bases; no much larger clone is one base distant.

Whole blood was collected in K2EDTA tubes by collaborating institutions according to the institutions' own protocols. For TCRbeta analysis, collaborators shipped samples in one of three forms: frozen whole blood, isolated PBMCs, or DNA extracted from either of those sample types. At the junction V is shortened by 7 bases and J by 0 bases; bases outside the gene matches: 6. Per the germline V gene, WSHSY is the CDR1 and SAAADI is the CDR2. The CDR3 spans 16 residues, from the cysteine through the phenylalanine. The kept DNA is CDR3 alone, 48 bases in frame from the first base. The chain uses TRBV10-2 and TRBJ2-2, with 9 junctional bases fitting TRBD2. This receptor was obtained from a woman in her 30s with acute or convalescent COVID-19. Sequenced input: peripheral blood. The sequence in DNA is TGCGCCAGCATAAGCGGGGGGACACCGAACACCGGGGAGCTGTTTTTT. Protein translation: CASISGGTPNTGELFF.